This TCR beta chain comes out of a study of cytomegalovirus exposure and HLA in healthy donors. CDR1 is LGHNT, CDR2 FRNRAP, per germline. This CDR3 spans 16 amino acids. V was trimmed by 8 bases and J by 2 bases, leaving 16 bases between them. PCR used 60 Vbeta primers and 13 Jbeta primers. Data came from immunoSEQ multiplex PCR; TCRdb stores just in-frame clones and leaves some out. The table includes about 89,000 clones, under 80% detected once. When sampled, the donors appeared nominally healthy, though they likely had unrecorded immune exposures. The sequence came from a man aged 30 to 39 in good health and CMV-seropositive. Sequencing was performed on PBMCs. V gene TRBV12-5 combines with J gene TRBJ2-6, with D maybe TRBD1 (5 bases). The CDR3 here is CASRPDKTTGANVLTF. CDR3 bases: TGTGCTAGTCGGCCGGACAAGACGACTGGGGCCAACGTCCTGACTTTC.